This TCR beta chain derives from a study of blood T cell repertoires in COVID-19. Study-level background: Acute and convalescent COVID-19 specimens originated in the United States, Italy and Spain. T cells, B-cell-depleted T cells, or PBMCs provided the cDNA or gDNA that served as material.

Per the original data handling: Amplification with reference gene primers provided the estimates of nucleated cell counts. The table came from immunoSEQ multiplex PCR; TCRdb's copy has only in-frame clones and leaves some out. That table is the source of V, J and clone size, and D and trimming were worked out from the DNA. The repertoire includes around 80,000 clones, 80% of them detected once, and roughly 13% sits in the top ten. CDR3 length equals 18 residues. Germline lookup yields CDR1 SGHTA and CDR2 FQGTGA. The J segment lost 3 bases and the V segment lost 5 bases, leaving 13 bases of the junction unmatched. Enrolment of Seattle patients took place during active infection, and they were followed longitudinally.

This chain connects TRBV7-3 to TRBJ2-3; 11 bases line up with TRBD2. Sequenced: peripheral blood. This clonotype was obtained from a man aged 50-60 years with COVID-19, enrolled during active disease. The CDR3 DNA is TGTGCCAGCAGCCCACTACCTACACTAGCGGGAGATACAGATACGCAGTATTTT. It specifies CASSPLPTLAGDTDTQYF.